Following are 29 T cell receptor beta chains from one sample sequenced in a study of T cell responses to AZD1222 COVID-19 vaccine. Method: immunoSEQ multiplex PCR; TCRdb's copy keeps in-frame clones and lacks some. This repertoire shows around 160,000 clones, approximately 91% found once; its top ten account for approximately 3.8%. This material consisted of peripheral blood, taken 28 days after the second AZD1222 dose. These receptors originate from an adult who received the AZD1222 COVID-19 vaccine.

This clone came up once. The chain is built from TRBV11-3 and TRBJ2-7, with D perhaps matching TRBD1 (5 bases). This CDR3 comprises 14 residues. From germline, CDR1 is SGHNT and CDR2 YENEEA. V lost 1 base to trimming and J lost 1 base, with 8 bases between them. In DNA, the CDR3 is TGTGCCAGCAGCTTAGTAGGGGATTCCTACGAGCAGTACTTC. Translating it yields CASSLVGDSYEQYF.

A few counts support this clone. The V gene is TRBV9, the J gene TRBJ1-2; D might be TRBD1 (5 bases). CDR3 length equals 15 residues. Germline assignment: CDR1 SGDLS and CDR2 YYNGEE. The ends were cut back, 0 bases at V and 5 bases at J, with 14 bases in the middle. The CDR3 loop is CASSVEGRPKYGYTF. The CDR3 bases are TGTGCCAGCAGCGTAGAGGGACGGCCCAAGTATGGCTACACCTTC.

The V and J genes are TRBV6-4 and TRBJ1-4; 8 nucleotides line up with TRBD1. Germline V lookup: CDR1 MRHNA, CDR2 SNTAGT. CDR3 length: 15 amino acids. J was trimmed by 5 bases and V by 2 bases; bases with no gene match: 4. The CDR3 loop is CASSDRQGPNEKLFF. The CDR3 nucleotides are TGTGCCAGCAGTGACAGACAGGGGCCCAATGAAAAACTGTTTTTT.

The gene calls are TRBV5-1 and TRBJ1-1; D gene unclear. Trimming removed 4 bases from V and 0 bases from J, with 10 bases in between. Per germline, CDR1 SGHRS and CDR2 YFSETQ. This CDR3 has 14 residues. The CDR3 DNA reads as TGCGCCAGCAGCCGAGACAACATGAACACTGAAGCTTTCTTT. Protein: CASSRDNMNTEAFF.

The gene calls are TRBV29-1 and TRBJ2-5; D is uncertain. This CDR3 comprises 12 residues. The germline V gene has CDR1 SQVTM and CDR2 ANQGSEA. The V gene lost 4 bases and the J gene lost 1 base, with 7 bases spanning the gap. The CDR3: CSVAAGQETQYF. The CDR3 nucleotides read TGCAGCGTTGCGGCAGGCCAAGAGACCCAGTACTTC.

The chain uses TRBV19 and TRBJ2-1; TRBD2 matches 15 bases. Per the germline V gene, CDR1 is LNHDA and CDR2 is SQIVND (reference sequence). V lost 5 bases, J lost 8 bases, and 7 bases stayed unmatched. The CDR3 is 16 residues long. The CDR3 loop is CASSLSGTSGRHEQFF. The CDR3 DNA reads TGTGCCAGTAGTCTGTCCGGGACTAGCGGGAGGCATGAGCAGTTCTTC.

The rearrangement uses TRBV11-2 and TRBJ2-2; D unresolved. Germline CDR1 SGHAT, CDR2 FQNNGV. The length of the CDR3 is 18 residues. V dropped 1 base and J dropped 5 bases, with 20 bases sitting between them. CDR3: CASSLAFAVSGITGELFF. CDR3 nucleotide sequence: TGTGCCAGCAGCTTAGCTTTTGCGGTCTCGGGCATTACCGGGGAGCTGTTTTTT.

The rearrangement joins TRBV6-2 or TRBV6-3 to TRBJ2-1, with D maybe TRBD1 (6 bases). The CDR3 totals 14 residues. The V end lost 5 bases, the J end lost 4 bases, and 12 bases lay between the germline ends. Germline CDR1 is MNHEY and CDR2 is SVGEGT. DNA for the CDR3: TGTGCCAGCAGTACGGGACACACATACAATGAGCAGTTCTTC. This gives the protein CASSTGHTYNEQFF.

The chain couples TRBV18 to TRBJ2-3; 7 bases are a match to TRBD2. This CDR3 comprises 15 residues. V gave up 3 bases and J gave up 0 bases; unmatched junction bases: 3. Germline V CDR1 and CDR2: KGHSH, LQKENI. CDR3 loop: CASSPGLGSTDTQYF. The CDR3 region has the DNA TGTGCCAGCTCACCCGGACTAGGGAGCACAGATACGCAGTATTTT.

This chain links TRBV4-1 with TRBJ1-3; D uncertain. Germline V lookup: CDR1 MGHRA, CDR2 YSYEKL. The V gene lost 6 bases and the J gene lost 2 bases, with 14 bases spanning the gap. CDR3 length equals 15 residues. The CDR3, as DNA: TGCGCCAGCAGAGCTGGTGTCCATCCTGGAAACACCATATATTTT. This gives the protein CASRAGVHPGNTIYF.

This clone showed up just a few times. The chain couples TRBV19 to TRBJ1-4, with 9 bases identical to TRBD1. Germline CDR1 LNHDA, CDR2 SQIVND (reference sequence). The CDR3 loop spans 15 amino acids. The V segment lost 7 bases and the J segment 3 bases; nucleotides outside the gene matches: 6. CDR3 nucleotides: TGTGCCAGTATGGGACAGGGAGTCTCTAATGAAAAACTGTTTTTT. Protein sequence: CASMGQGVSNEKLFF.

V gene TRBV18 combines with J gene TRBJ1-4, with 9 bases lining up with TRBD1. CDR3 length equals 18 residues. Germline V lookup: CDR1 KGHSH, CDR2 LQKENI. V trimming: 0 bases; J trimming: 2 bases; junction bases outside the gene matches: 7. The CDR3 here is CASSPPQGQGWTNEKLFF. DNA for the CDR3: TGTGCCAGCTCACCACCCCAGGGACAGGGTTGGACTAATGAAAAACTGTTTTTT.

The chain joins TRBV30 to TRBJ1-2, with 9 bases fitting TRBD1. Germline CDR1 and CDR2: GTSNPN and SVGIG (reference sequence). The V and J ends lost 7 bases and 8 bases, in that order; junction bases with no gene match: 11. This CDR3 region has 13 residues. CDR3 residues: CASPGQGIYGYTF. CDR3 coding DNA: TGTGCCTCCCCGGGACAGGGAATATACGGCTACACCTTC.

CDR3 loop: CASSPGLTGNIQYF. The CDR3 DNA reads TGTGCCAGCAGCCCGGGACTAACGGGAAACATTCAGTACTTC. The chain uses TRBV11-3 and TRBJ2-4, with 7 bases lining up with TRBD2. Germline loops: CDR1 SGHNT, CDR2 YENEEA. This CDR3 spans 14 amino acids. With 5 bases clipped from V and 6 bases from J, the junction kept 7 bases outside the gene matches.

The chain uses TRBV19 and TRBJ1-3; D remains unclear. V gave up 2 bases and J gave up 4 bases, with 9 bases separating them. From germline, CDR1 is LNHDA and CDR2 SQIVND (reference sequence). The CDR3 runs 14 residues. The CDR3 sequence: CASSIIPGGNTIYF. The CDR3 bases are TGTGCCAGTAGTATAATCCCTGGAGGAAACACCATATATTTT.

This chain uses TRBV6-5 with TRBJ1-1, with no clear D. Germline-derived CDR1 and CDR2 are MNHEY and SVGAGI. The CDR3 is made up of 14 amino acids. Trimming stripped 2 bases from V and 0 bases from J, with 7 bases between. This CDR3 reads CASSYSNMNTEAFF. The CDR3 nucleotides are TGTGCCAGCAGTTACAGTAACATGAACACTGAAGCTTTCTTT.

The gene calls are TRBV30 and TRBJ1-1, with 9 bases aligning to TRBD1. The ends lost 5 bases at V and 4 bases at J; junction bases unmatched: 8. Germline V gene sequence: CDR1 GTSNPN, CDR2 SVGIG (reference sequence). This CDR3 is 14 amino acids long. The CDR3 region is CAWLSYRGPTEAFF. The CDR3 DNA reads as TGTGCCTGGTTAAGTTACAGGGGGCCCACTGAAGCTTTCTTT.

The CDR3 sequence is CASSQESYSNQPQHF. Here the CDR3 DNA reads TGTGCCAGCAGCCAAGAAAGTTATAGCAATCAGCCCCAGCATTTT. The V gene is TRBV4-2, the J gene TRBJ1-5; no firm D call. V lost 0 bases to trimming and J lost 0 bases, with 6 bases between them. The V gene's germline CDR1 is LGHNA and CDR2 YNFKEQ. This CDR3 is 15 amino acids long.

The J gene is TRBJ2-5, the V gene TRBV11-3, with 11 bases aligning to TRBD2. Looked up from germline, CDR1 is SGHNT and CDR2 is YENEEA. CDR3 length: 19 residues. After removal of 0 bases from V and 7 bases from J, the junction contained 16 bases not matched to a gene. CDR3: CASSLESRISGRAAGTQYF. The CDR3 nucleotides are TGTGCCAGCAGCTTAGAATCCAGGATTAGCGGGAGGGCCGCCGGGACCCAGTACTTC.

In the case of this clone: Different DNA sequences within this sample yield the same CDR3. The chain combines TRBV10-3 with TRBJ1-1; D is unresolved. This CDR3 comprises 14 residues. Trimming shortened V by 2 bases and J by 1 base, and 8 bases separated the two germline ends. Per germline, CDR1 ENHRY and CDR2 SYGVKD. CDR3 protein: CAISERLENTEAFF. CDR3 coding DNA: TGTGCCATCAGTGAGCGGCTGGAGAACACTGAAGCTTTCTTT.

This chain's CDR3 is CASRGLAGALYNEQFF. For the CDR3, the DNA is TGTGCCAGCAGGGGACTAGCGGGGGCCCTCTACAATGAGCAGTTCTTC. V is TRBV2 and J is TRBJ2-1; 14 bases fit TRBD2. The V segment lost 6 bases and the J segment 3 bases; nucleotides outside the gene matches: 4. Germline lookup yields CDR1 SNHLY and CDR2 FYNNEI. CDR3 length equals 16 residues. The variable domain in full, completed from reference TRBV2 and TRBJ2-1, reads EPEVTQTPSHQVTQMGQEVILRCVPISNHLYFYWYRQILGQKVEFLVSFYNNEISEKSEIFDDQFSVERPDGSNFTLKIRSTKLEDSAMYFCASRGLAGALYNEQFFGPGTRLTVL.

This chain connects TRBV21-1 to TRBJ1-4; TRBD1 is taken as the D call from the table, unchecked against the DNA. TRBV21-1 is a pseudogene. This CDR3 spans 15 amino acids. The CDR3 DNA reads as TGTGCCAGCAGCATTCGGACAGGATCGGTCGCAAAACTGTTTTTT. This sequence encodes CASSIRTGSVAKLFF.

The chain employs TRBV6-5 and TRBJ1-5; no reliable D call. This CDR3 spans 11 amino acids. Trimming took 9 bases from V and 5 from J, leaving 8 bases between them. Looked up from germline, CDR1 is MNHEY and CDR2 is SVGAGI. The chain's CDR3 is CASKVDQPQHF. CDR3 DNA: TGTGCCAGTAAAGTAGATCAGCCCCAGCATTTT.

The rearrangement uses TRBV9 and TRBJ2-2; D perhaps matches TRBD1 (5 bases). The germline V gene has CDR1 SGDLS and CDR2 YYNGEE. Trimming removed 4 bases at V and 0 bases at J, with 10 bases between. This CDR3 contains 15 residues. The CDR3 here is CASSLDTANTGELFF. The CDR3 DNA reads as TGTGCCAGCAGCCTGGACACCGCGAACACCGGGGAGCTGTTTTTT.

This rearrangement joins TRBV5-1 to TRBJ2-3; TRBD2 matches 9 bases. This CDR3 has 15 amino acids. Germline lookup yields CDR1 SGHRS and CDR2 YFSETQ. V trimming: 1 base; J trimming: 6 bases; junction bases outside the gene matches: 6. This chain's CDR3 is CASSLSPSGVDTQYF. Written as DNA, the CDR3 is TGCGCCAGCAGCTTGAGTCCTAGCGGGGTTGATACGCAGTATTTT.

The chain uses TRBV20-1 and TRBJ1-2; no definite D call. CDR3 length: 9 amino acids. V shed 3 bases and J shed 8 bases, with 4 bases lying between them. Germline assignment: CDR1 DFQATT and CDR2 SNEGSKA (reference sequence). The chain's CDR3 is CSASPGYTF. In DNA form, the CDR3 reads TGCAGTGCTAGCCCCGGCTACACCTTC.

The chain joins TRBV30 to TRBJ1-6, with D possibly TRBD1 on 5 matching bases. CDR3 size: 13 residues. The ends were cut back, 1 base at V and 5 bases at J, with 6 bases in the middle. The germline gives CDR1 GTSNPN, CDR2 SVGIG (reference sequence). CDR3 DNA: TGTGCCTGGAGTGGGGGGAATAATTCACCCCTCCACTTT. Protein product: CAWSGGNNSPLHF.

The chain uses TRBV30 and TRBJ2-2; a possible D gene is TRBD2 (6 bases). CDR1 is GTSNPN, CDR2 SVGIG, per germline (reference sequence). This CDR3 region has 17 residues. V lost 3 bases, J lost 1 base, and 18 bases lay in between. As DNA, the CDR3 is TGTGCCTGGAGCCGTTATTTGGACTACAGGAACACCGGGGAGCTGTTTTTT. Its protein product is CAWSRYLDYRNTGELFF.

V is TRBV10-3 and J is TRBJ2-7, with D uncertain. This CDR3 is built from 12 residues. Germline lookup yields CDR1 ENHRY and CDR2 SYGVKD. Deletions cut 3 bases from V and 3 bases from J, with 6 bases between. The CDR3 is CAISDARYEQYF. The CDR3 coding sequence is TGTGCCATCAGTGACGCCCGCTACGAGCAGTACTTC.